The present TCR beta chain was sequenced within a study of blood T cells in healthy people across ages. With respect to this clonotype: Its matching antigen is unknown.

General study findings and limits: A strong correlation was seen between TCR beta diversity and naive T cell percentage.

CDR3 length: 15 amino acids. Trimming pared 4 bases from V and 10 bases from J, leaving 23 bases between. The germline V gene has CDR1 SGDLS and CDR2 YYNGEE. A second about 7 to 11 cycle PCR used barcoded and J-beta primers. TCRdb re-derived calls from the 5' RACE reads in MiXCR, one entry per CDR3 protein. The repertoire holds about 1.5 million distinct CDR3 sequences, with roughly 43% as singletons. This clonotype originated in a young woman in good health. J is TRBJ1-1 and V is TRBV9; D is perhaps TRBD1 (5 bases). The sequencing sample was made of blood. DNA of the CDR3: TGTGCCAGCAGCCCAAACCGGGACGGACACTGGGGAGCTTTCTTT. As protein: CASSPNRDGHWGAFF.